These T cell receptor beta chains were read from a single sample in a study of OX40 agonist ivuxolimab in advanced cancers. Only in-frame clones appear in the TCRdb table, and some are missing; sequencing was by immunoSEQ multiplex PCR. The sample lists about 84,000 clones, 89% occurring once. The sequences come from CD4+ or CD8+ T cells sorted from blood, collected in a trial of the OX40 agonist ivuxolimab. These receptor sequences come from an adult with an advanced solid tumor such as melanoma, head and neck, liver or kidney cancer. Both conserved end residues are part of each CDR3. Each record gives: D gene, V gene, J gene, clone size, CDR3 protein, CDR3 DNA. D genes are given only for firm matches. Some rows mark clone size as missing; the rest say once, few, many or name a class of expanded clone.

-	TRBV7-2	TRBJ1-2	-	CASSLGGNYGYTF	TGTGCCAGCAGCTTAGGAGGAAACTATGGCTACACCTTC
-	TRBV28	TRBJ1-1	-	CASSLLFTEAFF	TGTGCCAGCAGTTTATTATTCACTGAAGCTTTCTTT
-	TRBV6-5	TRBJ1-6	-	CATRSAEGSPLHF	TGTGCCACCAGGTCGGCGGAAGGCTCACCCCTCCACTTT
-	TRBV7-9	TRBJ2-2	-	CASSANNAGTGELFF	TGTGCCAGCAGCGCGAATAACGCGGGCACCGGGGAGCTGTTTTTT
TRBD1	TRBV18	TRBJ1-3	-	CASSLAPGTENTIYF	TGTGCCAGCTCACTCGCCCCAGGGACAGAAAACACCATATATTTT
-	TRBV6-1	TRBJ1-1	-	CASSFTTVNTEAFF	TGTGCCAGCTCCTTTACGACAGTGAACACTGAAGCTTTCTTT
-	TRBV9	TRBJ1-1	-	CASSAGSGAEAFF	TGTGCCAGCAGCGCGGGCAGCGGCGCTGAAGCTTTCTTT
-	TRBV19	TRBJ1-1	-	CASSIIKGGDTEAFF	TGTGCCAGTAGTATAATTAAGGGGGGGGACACTGAAGCTTTCTTT
-	TRBV7-9	TRBJ2-5	-	CASSRSIREETQYF	TGTGCCAGCAGCCGCTCAATCAGGGAGGAGACCCAGTACTTC
TRBD2	TRBV10-2	TRBJ2-1	-	CASSERAGGPYNEQFF	TGCGCCAGCAGTGAAAGGGCGGGAGGGCCCTACAATGAGCAGTTCTTC
-	TRBV28	TRBJ1-4	-	CASSFPQGWDLNEKLFF	TGTGCCAGCAGTTTCCCCCAGGGTTGGGACCTGAATGAAAAACTGTTTTTT
TRBD1	TRBV10-3	TRBJ1-2	-	CAIQVMEGALGALYGYTF	TGTGCCATCCAGGTCATGGAGGGGGCGCTGGGGGCCCTATATGGCTACACCTTC
-	TRBV14	TRBJ1-4	-	CASSQGRDRREKLFF	TGTGCCAGCAGCCAAGGAAGAGACAGACGGGAAAAACTGTTTTTT
-	TRBV9	TRBJ1-2	-	CASSLHLGAVRGYTF	TGTGCCAGCAGCTTGCACCTGGGGGCAGTCCGGGGCTACACCTTC
-	TRBV6-6	TRBJ1-2	-	CASAESSPVGYGYTF	TGTGCCAGCGCGGAATCGAGTCCCGTGGGCTATGGCTACACCTTC
TRBD1	TRBV7-2	TRBJ1-2	-	CASSAAGTGVEGYTF	TGTGCCAGCAGCGCAGCTGGGACAGGGGTAGAGGGCTACACCTTC
-	TRBV28	TRBJ2-7	-	CASRSGGVSYEQYF	TGTGCCAGCAGATCCGGGGGAGTCTCCTACGAGCAGTACTTC
TRBD1	TRBV9	TRBJ1-6	-	CASSSRGTGVSPLHF	TGTGCCAGCAGCTCGAGAGGGACAGGGGTCTCACCCCTCCACTTT
TRBD1	TRBV14	TRBJ2-7	-	CASSQAGTGGGGQYF	TGTGCCAGCAGCCAAGCCGGGACAGGGGGCGGAGGGCAGTACTTC
TRBD1	TRBV19	TRBJ2-2	few	CASRPFGTAGELFF	TGTGCCAGTAGGCCATTCGGGACAGCCGGGGAGCTGTTTTTT
-	TRBV5-1	TRBJ2-3	-	CASSPWPGTDTQYF	TGCGCCAGCAGCCCCTGGCCGGGCACAGATACGCAGTATTTT
-	TRBV7-9	TRBJ1-2	-	CASSLAGVGYTF	TGTGCCAGCAGCCTAGCAGGGGTTGGCTACACCTTC
-	TRBV5-6	TRBJ1-2	-	CASSRLGGNYGYTF	TGTGCCAGCAGCCGACTCGGTGGCAACTATGGCTACACCTTC
-	TRBV28	TRBJ1-2	-	CASSLPGRSYGYTF	TGTGCCAGCAGTTTACCCGGCAGGTCTTACGGCTACACCTTC
-	TRBV19	TRBJ1-5	-	CAGGELHGSNQPQHF	TGTGCCGGGGGGGAACTACACGGTAGCAATCAGCCCCAGCATTTT
TRBD1	TRBV27	TRBJ2-7	-	CASRKGQGTYEQYF	TGTGCCAGCAGGAAGGGACAGGGTACCTACGAGCAGTACTTC
-	TRBV5-8	TRBJ1-1	-	CASSHGTRAEAFF	TGTGCCAGCAGCCACGGGACACGAGCAGAAGCTTTCTTT
-	TRBV7-3	TRBJ2-5	-	CASSLLPGNQETQYF	TGTGCCAGCAGCTTACTCCCCGGGAACCAAGAGACCCAGTACTTC
-	TRBV18	TRBJ2-5	-	CASSPFAGSETQYF	TGTGCCAGCTCACCTTTTGCGGGATCGGAGACCCAGTACTTC
-	TRBV28	TRBJ2-7	-	CASSDLTRGEQYF	TGTGCCAGCAGTGACCTGACTAGAGGCGAGCAGTACTTC
TRBD1	TRBV28	TRBJ2-7	few	CCAGQGSREQYF	TGTTGCGCCGGACAGGGGTCAAGGGAGCAGTACTTC
TRBD1	TRBV14	TRBJ2-5	-	CASSQGRDRGILEETQYF	TGTGCCAGCAGCCAAGGTAGAGACAGGGGAATCTTGGAAGAGACCCAGTACTTC
TRBD1	TRBV5-1	TRBJ1-6	-	CASSPLGQGNTPLHF	TGCGCCAGCAGCCCGCTGGGACAGGGAAATACACCCCTCCACTTT
-	TRBV28	TRBJ2-1	-	CASSLGYNEQFF	TGTGCCAGCAGTTTGGGGTACAATGAGCAGTTCTTC
-	TRBV19	TRBJ1-2	-	CASKIYGAGDGYTF	TGTGCCAGTAAAATCTATGGGGCAGGCGATGGCTACACCTTC
TRBD1	TRBV6-6	TRBJ2-1	-	CASRGTGGNEQFF	TGTGCCAGCAGGGGGACAGGGGGGAATGAGCAGTTCTTC
-	TRBV7-9	TRBJ2-1	-	CASSLADNEQFF	TGTGCCAGCAGCTTAGCGGACAATGAGCAGTTCTTC
-	TRBV4-3	TRBJ1-4	-	CASSSKQGVDEKLFF	TGCGCCAGCAGCTCAAAACAGGGTGTCGATGAAAAACTGTTTTTT
-	TRBV7-3	TRBJ1-3	-	CASSTGGSGNTIYF	TGTGCCAGCAGCACCGGGGGATCTGGAAACACCATATATTTT
TRBD1	TRBV10-3	TRBJ1-2	-	CAISEPDRGIANYGYTF	TGTGCCATCAGTGAGCCGGACAGGGGGATAGCTAACTATGGCTACACCTTC
-	TRBV2	TRBJ1-1	-	CASSLTVNTEAFF	TGTGCCAGCAGTTTGACGGTGAACACTGAAGCTTTCTTT
-	TRBV29-1	TRBJ1-2	-	CSVVQGGSGYTF	TGCAGCGTTGTTCAGGGCGGTAGTGGCTACACCTTC